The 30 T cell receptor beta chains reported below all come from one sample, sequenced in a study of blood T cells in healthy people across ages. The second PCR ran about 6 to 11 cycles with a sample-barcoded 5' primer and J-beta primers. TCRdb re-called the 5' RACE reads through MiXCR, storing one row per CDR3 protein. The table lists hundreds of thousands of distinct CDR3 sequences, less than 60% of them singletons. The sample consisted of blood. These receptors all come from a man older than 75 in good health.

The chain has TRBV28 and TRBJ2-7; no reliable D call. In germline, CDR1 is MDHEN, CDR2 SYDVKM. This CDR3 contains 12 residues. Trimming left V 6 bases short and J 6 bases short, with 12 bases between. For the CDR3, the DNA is TGTGCCAGCAGCTCCGCCTACTCCGAGCAGTACTTC. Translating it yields CASSSAYSEQYF.

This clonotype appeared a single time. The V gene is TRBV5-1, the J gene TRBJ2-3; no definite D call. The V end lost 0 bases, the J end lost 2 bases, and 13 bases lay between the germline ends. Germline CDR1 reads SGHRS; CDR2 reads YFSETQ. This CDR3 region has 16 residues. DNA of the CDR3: TGCGCCAGCAGCTTGGTTGGTAACCTCGCCACAGATACGCAGTATTTT. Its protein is CASSLVGNLATDTQYF. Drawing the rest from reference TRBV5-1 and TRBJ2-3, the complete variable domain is KAGVTQTPRYLIKTRGQQVTLSCSPISGHRSVSWYQQTPGQGLQFLFEYFSETQRNKGNFPGRFSGRQFSNSRSEMNVSTLELGDSALYLCASSLVGNLATDTQYFGPGTRLTVL.

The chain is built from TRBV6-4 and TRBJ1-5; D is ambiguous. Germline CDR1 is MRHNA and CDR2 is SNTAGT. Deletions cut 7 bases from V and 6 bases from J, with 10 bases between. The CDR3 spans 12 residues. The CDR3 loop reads CASMRLGQPQHF. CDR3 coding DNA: TGTGCCAGCATGCGTCTGGGTCAGCCCCAGCATTTT.

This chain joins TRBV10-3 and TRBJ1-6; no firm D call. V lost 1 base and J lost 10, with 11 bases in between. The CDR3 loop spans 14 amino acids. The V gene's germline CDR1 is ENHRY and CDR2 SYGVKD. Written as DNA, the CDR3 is TGTGCCATCAGTGAGTTTGGGAGAGAATCACCCCTCCACTTT. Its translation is CAISEFGRESPLHF.

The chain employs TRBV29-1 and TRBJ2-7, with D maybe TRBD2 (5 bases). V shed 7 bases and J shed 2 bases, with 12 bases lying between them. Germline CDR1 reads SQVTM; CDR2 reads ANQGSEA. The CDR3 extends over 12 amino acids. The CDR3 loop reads CSAAGFTYEQYF. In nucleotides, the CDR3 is TGCAGCGCCGCGGGTTTCACCTACGAGCAGTACTTC.

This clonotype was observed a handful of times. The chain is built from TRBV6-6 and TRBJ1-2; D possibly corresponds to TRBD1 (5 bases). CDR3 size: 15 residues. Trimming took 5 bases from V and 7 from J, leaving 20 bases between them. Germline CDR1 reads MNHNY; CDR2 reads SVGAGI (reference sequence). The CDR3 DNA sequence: TGTGCCAGCAGTACCCCTCCCAGGGAGGCGGGTGGCTACACCTTC. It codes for CASSTPPREAGGYTF.

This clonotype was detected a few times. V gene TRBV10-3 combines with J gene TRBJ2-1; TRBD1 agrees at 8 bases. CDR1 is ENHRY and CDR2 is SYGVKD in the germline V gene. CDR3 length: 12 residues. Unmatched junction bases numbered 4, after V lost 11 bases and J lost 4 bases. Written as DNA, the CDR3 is TGTGCCGTCCGGGACAGGTACAATGAGCAGTTCTTC. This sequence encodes CAVRDRYNEQFF.

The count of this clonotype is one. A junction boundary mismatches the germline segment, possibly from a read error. The CDR3 reads CASSQELTEGSYNGQFF. As DNA, the CDR3 is TGCGCCAGCAGCCAAGAGCTCACGGAGGGCTCCTACAATGGGCAGTTCTTC. This chain links TRBV4-1 with TRBJ2-1; D is perhaps TRBD2 (6 bases). This CDR3 spans 17 amino acids. The germline gives CDR1 MGHRA, CDR2 YSYEKL.

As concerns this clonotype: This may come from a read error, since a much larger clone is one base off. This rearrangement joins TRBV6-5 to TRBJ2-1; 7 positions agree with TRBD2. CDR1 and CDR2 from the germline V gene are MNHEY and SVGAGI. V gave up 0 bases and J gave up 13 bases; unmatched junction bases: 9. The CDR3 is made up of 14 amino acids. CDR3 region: CASSYSRGRQTQFF. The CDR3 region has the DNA TGTGCCAGCAGTTACTCGCGGGGGAGGCAGACCCAGTTCTTC.

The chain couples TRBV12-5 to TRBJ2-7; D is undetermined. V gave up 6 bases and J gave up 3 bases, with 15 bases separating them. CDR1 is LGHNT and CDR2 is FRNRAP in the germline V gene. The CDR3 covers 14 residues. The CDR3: CASGRPNARYEQYF. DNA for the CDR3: TGTGCTAGTGGCAGACCCAACGCACGCTACGAGCAGTACTTC.

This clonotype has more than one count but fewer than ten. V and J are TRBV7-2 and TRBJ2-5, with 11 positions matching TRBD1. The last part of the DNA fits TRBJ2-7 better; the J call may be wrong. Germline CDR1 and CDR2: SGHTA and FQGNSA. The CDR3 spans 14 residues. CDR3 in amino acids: CASSLDRGRYEQYF. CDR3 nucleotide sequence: TGTGCCAGCAGCTTGGACAGGGGGCGCTACGAGCAGTACTTC.

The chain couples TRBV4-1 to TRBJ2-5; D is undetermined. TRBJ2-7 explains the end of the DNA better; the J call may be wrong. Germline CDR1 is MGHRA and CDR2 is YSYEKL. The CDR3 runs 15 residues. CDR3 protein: CASRRTEQYMSEQYF. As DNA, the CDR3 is TGCGCCAGCAGACGGACCGAGCAATATATGTCCGAGCAGTACTTC.

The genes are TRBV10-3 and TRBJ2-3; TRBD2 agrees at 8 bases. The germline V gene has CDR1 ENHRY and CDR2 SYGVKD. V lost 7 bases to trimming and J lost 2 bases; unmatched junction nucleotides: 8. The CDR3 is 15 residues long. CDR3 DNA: TGTGCCATCACCCCAACGGGGGGGGTCACAGATACGCAGTATTTT. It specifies CAITPTGGVTDTQYF.

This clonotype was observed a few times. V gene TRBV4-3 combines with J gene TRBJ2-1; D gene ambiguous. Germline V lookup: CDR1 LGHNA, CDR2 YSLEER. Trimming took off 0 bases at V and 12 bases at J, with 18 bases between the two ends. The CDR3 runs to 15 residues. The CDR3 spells CASSQDGVCVGAQFF. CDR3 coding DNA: TGCGCCAGCAGCCAAGATGGTGTGTGCGTGGGCGCGCAGTTCTTC.

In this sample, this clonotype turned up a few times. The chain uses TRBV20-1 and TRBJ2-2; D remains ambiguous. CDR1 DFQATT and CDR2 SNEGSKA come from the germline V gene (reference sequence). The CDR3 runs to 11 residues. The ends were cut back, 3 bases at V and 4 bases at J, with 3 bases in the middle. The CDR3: CSASATGELFF. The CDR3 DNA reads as TGCAGTGCTAGCGCCACCGGGGAGCTGTTTTTT.

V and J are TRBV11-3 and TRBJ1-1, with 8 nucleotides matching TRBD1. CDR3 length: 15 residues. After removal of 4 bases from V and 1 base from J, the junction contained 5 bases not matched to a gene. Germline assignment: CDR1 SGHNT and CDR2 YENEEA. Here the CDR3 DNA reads TGTGCCAGCAGCTCACACAGGGGGGAGAACACTGAAGCTTTCTTT. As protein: CASSSHRGENTEAFF.

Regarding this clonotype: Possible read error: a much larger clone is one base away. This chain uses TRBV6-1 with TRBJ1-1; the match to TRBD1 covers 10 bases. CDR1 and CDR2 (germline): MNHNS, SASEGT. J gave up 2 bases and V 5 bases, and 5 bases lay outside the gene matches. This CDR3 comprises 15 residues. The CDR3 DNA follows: TGTGCCAGCAGTTGGACAGGGGGGTCCAACACTGAAGCTTTCTTT. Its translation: CASSWTGGSNTEAFF.

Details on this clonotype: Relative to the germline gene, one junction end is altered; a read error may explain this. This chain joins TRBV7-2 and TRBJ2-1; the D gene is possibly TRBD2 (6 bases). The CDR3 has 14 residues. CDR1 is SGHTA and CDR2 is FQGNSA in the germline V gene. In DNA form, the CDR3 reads TGTGCCAGCAGCACCCCGGGACTCTACGATGAGCAGTTCTTC. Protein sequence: CASSTPGLYDEQFF.

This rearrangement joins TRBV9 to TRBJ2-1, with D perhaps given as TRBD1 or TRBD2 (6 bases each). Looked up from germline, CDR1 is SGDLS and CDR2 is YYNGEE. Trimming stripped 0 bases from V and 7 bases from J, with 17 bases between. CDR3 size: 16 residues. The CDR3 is CASSVVWGAEFNEQFF. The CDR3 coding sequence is TGTGCCAGCAGCGTAGTCTGGGGGGCGGAATTTAATGAGCAGTTCTTC.

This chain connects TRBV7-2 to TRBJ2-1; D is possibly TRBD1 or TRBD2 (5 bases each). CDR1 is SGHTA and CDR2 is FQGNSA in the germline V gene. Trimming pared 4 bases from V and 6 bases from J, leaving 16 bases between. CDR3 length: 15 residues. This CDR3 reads CASSSTGTSSNEQFF. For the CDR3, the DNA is TGTGCCAGCAGCTCGACCGGGACCTCGTCCAATGAGCAGTTCTTC.

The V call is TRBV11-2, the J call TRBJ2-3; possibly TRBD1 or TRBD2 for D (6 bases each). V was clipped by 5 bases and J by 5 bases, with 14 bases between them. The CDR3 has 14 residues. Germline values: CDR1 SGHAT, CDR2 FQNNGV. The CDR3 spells CASSRGQLIDTQYF. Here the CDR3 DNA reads TGTGCCAGCAGCCGGGGGCAGCTCATAGATACGCAGTATTTT. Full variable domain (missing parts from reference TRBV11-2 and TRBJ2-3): EAGVAQSPRYKIIEKRQSVAFWCNPISGHATLYWYQQILGQGPKLLIQFQNNGVVDDSQLPKDRFSAERLKGVDSTLKIQPAKLEDSAVYLCASSRGQLIDTQYFGPGTRLTVL.

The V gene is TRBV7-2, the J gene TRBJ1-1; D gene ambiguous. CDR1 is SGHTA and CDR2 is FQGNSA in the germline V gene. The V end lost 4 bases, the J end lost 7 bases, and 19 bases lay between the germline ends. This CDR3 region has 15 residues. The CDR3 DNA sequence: TGTGCCAGCAGCTCGAACGGGCTGCCCCGCGTTGAAGCTTTCTTT. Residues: CASSSNGLPRVEAFF.

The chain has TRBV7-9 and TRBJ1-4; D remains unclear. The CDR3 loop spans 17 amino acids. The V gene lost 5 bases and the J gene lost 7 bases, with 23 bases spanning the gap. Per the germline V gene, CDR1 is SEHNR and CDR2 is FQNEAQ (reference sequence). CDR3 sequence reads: CASSATEYIRPIEKLFF. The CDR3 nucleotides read TGTGCCAGCAGCGCCACGGAATATATTCGCCCGATTGAAAAACTGTTTTTT.

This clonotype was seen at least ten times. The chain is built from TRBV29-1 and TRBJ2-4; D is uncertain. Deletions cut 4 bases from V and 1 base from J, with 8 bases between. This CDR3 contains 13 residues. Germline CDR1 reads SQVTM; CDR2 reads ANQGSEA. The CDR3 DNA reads TGCAGCGTTGTATACAGCGCCAAAAACATTCAGTACTTC. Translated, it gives CSVVYSAKNIQYF.

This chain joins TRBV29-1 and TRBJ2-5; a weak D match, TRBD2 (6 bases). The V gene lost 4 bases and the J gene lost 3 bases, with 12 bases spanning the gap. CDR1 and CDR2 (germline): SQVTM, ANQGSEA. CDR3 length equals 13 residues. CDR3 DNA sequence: TGCAGCGTTGGCGGCGGGATTGAAGAGACCCAGTACTTC. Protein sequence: CSVGGGIEETQYF. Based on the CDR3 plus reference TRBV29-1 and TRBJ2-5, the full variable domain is SAVISQKPSRDICQRGTSLTIQCQVDSQVTMMFWYRQQPGQSLTLIATANQGSEATYESGFVIDKFPISRPNLTFSTLTVSNMSPEDSSIYLCSVGGGIEETQYFGPGTRLLVL.

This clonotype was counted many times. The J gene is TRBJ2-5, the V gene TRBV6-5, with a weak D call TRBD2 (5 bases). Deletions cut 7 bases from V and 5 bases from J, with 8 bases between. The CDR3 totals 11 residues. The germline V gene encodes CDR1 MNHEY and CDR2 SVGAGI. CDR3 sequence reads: CASTWEETQYF. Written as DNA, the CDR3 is TGTGCCAGCACCTGGGAGGAGACCCAGTACTTC.

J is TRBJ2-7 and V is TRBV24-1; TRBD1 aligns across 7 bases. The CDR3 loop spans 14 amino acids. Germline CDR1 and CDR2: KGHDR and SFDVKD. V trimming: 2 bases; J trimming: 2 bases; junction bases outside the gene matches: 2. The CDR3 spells CATSDWGQPYEQYF. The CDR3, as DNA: TGTGCCACCAGTGATTGGGGACAGCCCTACGAGCAGTACTTC.

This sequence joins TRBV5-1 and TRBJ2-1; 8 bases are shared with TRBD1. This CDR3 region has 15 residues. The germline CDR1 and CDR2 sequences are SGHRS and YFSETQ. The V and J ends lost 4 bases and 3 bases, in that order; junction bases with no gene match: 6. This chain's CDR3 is CASSVDREYYNEQFF. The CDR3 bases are TGCGCCAGCAGCGTGGACAGGGAGTACTACAATGAGCAGTTCTTC.

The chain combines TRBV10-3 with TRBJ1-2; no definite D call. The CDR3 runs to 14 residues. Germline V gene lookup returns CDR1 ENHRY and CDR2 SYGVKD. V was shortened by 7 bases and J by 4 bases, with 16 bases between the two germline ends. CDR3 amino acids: CAINPGVGTYGYTF. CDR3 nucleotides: TGTGCCATCAACCCGGGAGTCGGCACCTATGGCTACACCTTC.

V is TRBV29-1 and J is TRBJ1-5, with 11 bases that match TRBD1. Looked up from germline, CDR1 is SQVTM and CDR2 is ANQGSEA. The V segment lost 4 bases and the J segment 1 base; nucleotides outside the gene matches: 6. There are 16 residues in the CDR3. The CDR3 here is CSVGTGGSNSNQPQHF. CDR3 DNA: TGCAGCGTTGGGACAGGGGGCAGTAACAGCAATCAGCCCCAGCATTTT.